The 27 T cell receptor beta chains listed next were all sequenced from one sample in a study of blood T cells in healthy people across ages. A sample-barcoded 5' primer and a J-beta primer mix were used in a second PCR of about 6 to 11 cycles. TCRdb reprocessed the 5' RACE reads via MiXCR and lists one record per CDR3 protein. The data show about 760,000 distinct CDR3 sequences, approximately 25% seen once. These data were likewise used in another study, on T cells of mothers and their children.

Input material: blood. These receptors all stem from a boy aged 10-17 years in good health.

This clonotype was recorded a few times. The gene calls are TRBV28 and TRBJ2-2; D gene uncertain. There are 12 residues in the CDR3. The V end was cut by 3 bases, the J end by 7 bases, with 6 bases between. Germline V gene data show CDR1 as MDHEN and CDR2 as SYDVKM. The CDR3 is CASSFALGELFF. In DNA, the CDR3 is TGTGCCAGCAGTTTCGCTCTCGGGGAGCTGTTTTTT.

This clonotype has a handful of counts. The chain links TRBV3-1 to TRBJ2-5; possibly TRBD2 for D (5 bases). The CDR3 consists of 14 residues. V was cut by 3 bases and J by 5 bases, with 13 bases left in between. Per germline, CDR1 LGHDT and CDR2 YNNKEL (reference sequence). The CDR3 sequence is CASSQTKGAETQYF. The DNA for the CDR3 is TGTGCCAGCAGCCAGACCAAGGGAGCGGAGACCCAGTACTTC.

The chain employs TRBV29-1 and TRBJ1-2; D not certain. The CDR3 length is 12 residues. Germline V CDR1 and CDR2: SQVTM, ANQGSEA. V was pared by 5 bases and J by 4 bases, with 11 bases between. CDR3 nucleotides: TGCAGCGTTTACGGACTACCCTATGGCTACACCTTC. This sequence encodes CSVYGLPYGYTF.

The V and J genes are TRBV5-4 and TRBJ2-5; 12 bases agree with TRBD2. The DNA end lines up better with TRBJ2-7; the J call may be wrong. Looked up from germline, CDR1 is SGHNT and CDR2 is YYREEE (reference sequence). The CDR3 consists of 16 residues. CDR3 nucleotides: TGTGCCAGCAGCAGTCTTGAGACTAGCGGGAGCCACGAGCAGTACTTC. It yields the protein CASSSLETSGSHEQYF.

This clonotype was seen a handful of times. As DNA, the CDR3 is TGTGCCAGCAGCTTCCAAGCGGGAGTTGGAGATACGCAGTATTTT. Its protein product is CASSFQAGVGDTQYF. The V gene is TRBV7-3, the J gene TRBJ2-3, with 8 positions matching TRBD2. CDR1 is SGHTA and CDR2 is FQGTGA in the germline V gene. The CDR3 sequence is 15 residues long. J was trimmed by 5 bases and V by 3 bases; bases with no gene match: 7.

This clonotype has a handful of counts. The J gene is TRBJ2-4, the V gene TRBV9; 8 nucleotides match TRBD1. The CDR3 spans 12 residues. Germline lookup yields CDR1 SGDLS and CDR2 YYNGEE. V was clipped by 7 bases and J by 7 bases; unmatched bases: 4. CDR3 in DNA: TGTGCCAGCGGGACAGGCGGTAACATTCAGTACTTC. Protein sequence: CASGTGGNIQYF.

This clonotype was observed a handful of times. The chain joins TRBV7-9 to TRBJ2-1; 11 bases align to TRBD2. The CDR3 consists of 16 residues. After removal of 5 bases from V and 2 bases from J, the junction contained 5 bases not matched to a gene. Germline values: CDR1 SEHNR, CDR2 FQNEAQ (reference sequence). CDR3 coding DNA: TGTGCCAGCAGCGAACCACTAGCGGGAGCCTACAATGAGCAGTTCTTC. Protein sequence: CASSEPLAGAYNEQFF.

This clonotype was counted only a few times. This chain links TRBV2 with TRBJ2-7, with no clear D. The V end was cut by 6 bases, the J end by 5 bases, with 14 bases between. The CDR3 covers 13 residues. Germline V lookup: CDR1 SNHLY, CDR2 FYNNEI. The CDR3 spells CASRAEQNNEQYF. CDR3 nucleotide sequence: TGTGCCAGCAGGGCTGAACAGAACAACGAGCAGTACTTC. Full variable domain (remainder filled in from reference TRBV2 and TRBJ2-7): EPEVTQTPSHQVTQMGQEVILRCVPISNHLYFYWYRQILGQKVEFLVSFYNNEISEKSEIFDDQFSVERPDGSNFTLKIRSTKLEDSAMYFCASRAEQNNEQYFGPGTRLTVT.

The V call is TRBV2, the J call TRBJ2-4, with D possibly being TRBD1 (6 bases). This CDR3 has 14 amino acids. Germline values: CDR1 SNHLY, CDR2 FYNNEI. The V end lost 8 bases, the J end lost 6 bases, and 17 bases lay between the germline ends. CDR3 sequence (DNA): TGTGCCAGCGGGGGAAGTCACAGGGTAAACATTCAGTACTTC. Amino acid sequence: CASGGSHRVNIQYF.

The V call is TRBV29-1, the J call TRBJ1-1; D remains ambiguous. The germline V and J ends were trimmed by 7 bases and 3 bases, with 12 bases remaining between them. The CDR3 is made up of 12 amino acids. The germline V gene has CDR1 SQVTM and CDR2 ANQGSEA. The CDR3 DNA is TGCAGCGCCCAAGGGTTGGACACTGAAGCTTTCTTT. Translated, it gives CSAQGLDTEAFF.

This clonotype was seen only a few times. CDR3 coding DNA: TGCGCCAGCAGCCACTCAGGGACTAGCGGCTCCTACGAGCAGTACTTC. Its translation: CASSHSGTSGSYEQYF. The chain is built from TRBV4-3 and TRBJ2-7, with 11 bases that match TRBD2. Germline V lookup: CDR1 LGHNA, CDR2 YSLEER. The junction had 4 bases not matched to a gene; V was cut back by 3 bases and J by 0 bases. CDR3 length equals 16 residues.

The genes are TRBV20-1 and TRBJ2-5; D perhaps matches TRBD2 (6 bases). Germline CDR1 DFQATT, CDR2 SNEGSKA (reference sequence). The CDR3 runs 14 residues. The ends were cut back, 6 bases at V and 1 base at J, with 15 bases in the middle. The CDR3 DNA reads TGCAGTGCCGACTGGGGGGAAGGCCAAGAGACCCAGTACTTC. Its protein is CSADWGEGQETQYF.

This clonotype occurred a few times. This sequence joins TRBV6-6 and TRBJ1-1; unclear D gene. Trimming cost V 3 bases and J 4 bases, with 6 bases left between them. CDR3 length: 12 amino acids. Germline V lookup: CDR1 MNHNY, CDR2 SVGAGI (reference sequence). The CDR3 loop is CASSYGLTEAFF. The CDR3 DNA is TGTGCCAGCAGTTATGGCCTCACTGAAGCTTTCTTT.

At least ten counts were recorded for this clonotype. V usage is TRBV29-1 and J usage is TRBJ2-5, with TRBD2 matching 7 bases. Trimming removed 0 bases from V and 2 bases from J; junction bases left unmatched: 15. Looked up from germline, CDR1 is SQVTM and CDR2 is ANQGSEA. This CDR3 is built from 18 residues. The CDR3 reads CSVEDRGEATSIQETQYF. Written as DNA, the CDR3 is TGCAGCGTTGAAGACCGGGGGGAGGCAACTTCCATTCAAGAGACCCAGTACTTC.

In its sample, this clonotype was seen a few times. The chain combines TRBV28 with TRBJ2-7, with D possibly matching TRBD2 (6 bases). In germline, CDR1 is MDHEN, CDR2 SYDVKM. V was trimmed by 5 bases and J by 3 bases, leaving 14 bases between them. The CDR3 sequence is 14 residues long. CDR3 DNA sequence: TGTGCCAGCAGTGGTCGGGGGTTAGGCTACGAGCAGTACTTC. Residues: CASSGRGLGYEQYF.

A few counts support this clonotype. The chain uses TRBV3-1 and TRBJ1-5, with D uncertain. CDR1 is LGHDT, CDR2 YNNKEL, per germline (reference sequence). Between the trimmed V and J ends, which lost 1 base and 3 bases, there was a span of 7 bases. The CDR3 runs 14 residues. The CDR3 nucleotides are TGTGCCAGCAGCCAAGGCTGGGACAATCAGCCCCAGCATTTT. The encoded protein is CASSQGWDNQPQHF.

V and J are TRBV29-1 and TRBJ2-4; 7 bases line up with TRBD1. The CDR3 sequence is 14 residues long. Looked up from germline, CDR1 is SQVTM and CDR2 is ANQGSEA. J gave up 0 bases and V 4 bases, and 3 bases lay outside the gene matches. The CDR3 coding sequence is TGCAGCGTTGCGGGGACAGTAGCCAAAAACATTCAGTACTTC. This codes for CSVAGTVAKNIQYF.

J is TRBJ2-5 and V is TRBV3-1; TRBD1 aligns across 8 bases. CDR1 LGHDT and CDR2 YNNKEL come from the germline V gene (reference sequence). This CDR3 is 18 amino acids long. J gave up 4 bases and V 1 base, and 14 bases lay outside the gene matches. The CDR3 DNA reads as TGTGCCAGCAGCCAAGCCGACAGGGGTTTGAGGCTAATAGAGACCCAGTACTTC. It specifies CASSQADRGLRLIETQYF.

This rearrangement joins TRBV13 to TRBJ2-7; D is ambiguous. Deletions cut 3 bases from V and 2 bases from J, with 14 bases between. Germline V gene sequence: CDR1 PRHDT, CDR2 FYEKMQ (reference sequence). This CDR3 contains 15 residues. CDR3: CASSLRRAVTYEQYF. DNA for the CDR3: TGTGCCAGCAGCTTGAGAAGGGCCGTCACCTACGAGCAGTACTTC. The full variable domain, rest sourced from reference TRBV13 and TRBJ2-7, is AAGVIQSPRHLIKEKRETATLKCYPIPRHDTVYWYQQGPGQDPQFLISFYEKMQSDKGSIPDRFSAQQFSDYHSELNMSSLELGDSALYFCASSLRRAVTYEQYFGPGTRLTVT.

This clonotype came up once. The CDR3 nucleotides are TGTGCCAGCTCCCGGGACAGCGTTTCAAGCTCCTACGAGCAGTACTTC. Translation: CASSRDSVSSSYEQYF. The chain is built from TRBV7-9 and TRBJ2-5; 7 bases match TRBD1. The J call is in doubt because the DNA end fits TRBJ2-7 better. The CDR3 covers 16 residues. From germline, CDR1 is SEHNR and CDR2 FQNEAQ (reference sequence).

The V call is TRBV28, the J call TRBJ2-5, with TRBD1 matching 7 bases. The DNA end is a closer match to TRBJ2-1, so the J assignment may be wrong. CDR3 length: 16 amino acids. The germline CDR1 and CDR2 sequences are MDHEN and SYDVKM. CDR3 in DNA: TGTGCCAGCAGTTTTAGGGGGCTAGCTTTGGACAATGAGCAGTTCTTC. This translates into CASSFRGLALDNEQFF.

This clonotype turned up a few times. This chain uses TRBV12-3 or TRBV12-4 with TRBJ1-1; D ambiguous. V lost 6 bases and J 1 base, leaving 9 bases between the germline ends. The CDR3 covers 13 residues. CDR3 in amino acids: CASSGPGNTEAFF. CDR3 bases: TGTGCCAGCAGCGGACCCGGGAACACTGAAGCTTTCTTT.

This clonotype was observed a handful of times. J is TRBJ2-5 and V is TRBV6-6; 11 bases map to TRBD2. J gave up 1 base and V 8 bases, and 6 bases lay outside the gene matches. The CDR3 covers 15 residues. Per the germline V gene, CDR1 is MNHNY and CDR2 is SVGAGI (reference sequence). The CDR3 nucleotides read TGTGCCAGCGGGGATAGCGGGGGGGTCCAAGAGACCCAGTACTTC. Protein product: CASGDSGGVQETQYF.

This sequence joins TRBV4-2 and TRBJ1-4; D perhaps matches TRBD1 (5 bases). The CDR3 is 15 amino acids. Germline V lookup: CDR1 LGHNA, CDR2 YNFKEQ. Trimming left V 5 bases short and J 5 bases short, with 15 bases between. CDR3 sequence reads: CASSEWVGGNEKLFF. CDR3 DNA: TGTGCCAGCAGCGAATGGGTCGGGGGAAATGAAAAACTGTTTTTT.

This clonotype was recorded many times. The chain combines TRBV3-1 with TRBJ2-5; 8 bases agree with TRBD2. TRBJ2-1 matches the DNA end more closely, so the J call is doubtful. The CDR3 covers 13 residues. Germline CDR1 is LGHDT and CDR2 is YNNKEL (reference sequence). The CDR3 reads CASSQAGGNEQFF. CDR3 DNA: TGTGCCAGCAGCCAGGCGGGGGGCAATGAGCAGTTCTTC.

This clonotype has a handful of counts. V is TRBV15 and J is TRBJ2-5; D unclear. The J call is uncertain, as TRBJ2-7 better fits the DNA end. Germline-derived CDR1 and CDR2 are LNHNV and YYDKDF (reference sequence). The CDR3 consists of 14 residues. CDR3 amino acids: CATSRGDSSGEQYF. Here the CDR3 DNA reads TGTGCCACCAGCAGAGGAGATAGTTCGGGCGAGCAGTACTTC.

This rearrangement joins TRBV10-3 to TRBJ2-1; 11 bases are a match to TRBD2. CDR3 length: 15 residues. The junction had 6 bases not matched to a gene; V was cut back by 4 bases and J by 7 bases. Germline V CDR1 and CDR2: ENHRY, SYGVKD. CDR3 loop: CAISVTSGNYNEQFF. Written as DNA, the CDR3 is TGTGCCATCAGTGTGACTAGCGGGAATTATAATGAGCAGTTCTTC.